This T cell receptor beta chain was sequenced in a study of cytomegalovirus exposure and HLA in healthy donors. The PCR contained 60 Vbeta and 13 Jbeta primers. TCRdb's copy holds only in-frame clones and misses some; the assay was immunoSEQ multiplex PCR. The sample has approximately 150,000 clones, under 90% seen once. Trimming took 2 bases from V and 3 from J, leaving 13 bases between them. The CDR3 is 15 residues long. The V gene's germline CDR1 is MNHEY and CDR2 SMNVEV (reference sequence). The count of this clone is one. The sequence came from a middle-aged man in good health and CMV-seronegative. The gene calls are TRBV27 and TRBJ1-1; D unresolved. Input material: PBMCs. The CDR3 sequence: CASSLSGEGDTEAFF. DNA of the CDR3: TGTGCCAGCAGTTTAAGTGGGGAGGGAGACACTGAAGCTTTCTTT.